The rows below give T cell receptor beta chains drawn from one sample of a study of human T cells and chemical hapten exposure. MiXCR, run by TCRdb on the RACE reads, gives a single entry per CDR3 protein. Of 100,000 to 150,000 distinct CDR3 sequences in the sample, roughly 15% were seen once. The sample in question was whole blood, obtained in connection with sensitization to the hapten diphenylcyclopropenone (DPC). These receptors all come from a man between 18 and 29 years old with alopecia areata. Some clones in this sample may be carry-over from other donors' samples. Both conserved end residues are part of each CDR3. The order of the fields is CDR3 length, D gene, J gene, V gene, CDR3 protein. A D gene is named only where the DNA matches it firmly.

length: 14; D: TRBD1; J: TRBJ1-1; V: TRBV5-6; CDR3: CASSGGTGNTEAFF
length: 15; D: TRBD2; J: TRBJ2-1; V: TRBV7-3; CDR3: CASSFLAGDMSEQFF
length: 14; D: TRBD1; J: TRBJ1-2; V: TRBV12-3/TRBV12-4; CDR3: CASSPDRGGYGYTF
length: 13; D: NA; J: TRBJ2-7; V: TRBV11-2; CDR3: CASSLERPGEQYF
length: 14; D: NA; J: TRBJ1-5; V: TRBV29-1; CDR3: CSVKDQMGNQPQHF
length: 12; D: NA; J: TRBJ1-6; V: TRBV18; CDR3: CASSPFNSPLHF
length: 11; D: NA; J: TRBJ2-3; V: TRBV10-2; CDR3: CASSEGVTQYF
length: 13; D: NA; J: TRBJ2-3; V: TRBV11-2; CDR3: CASSRNTVDTQYF
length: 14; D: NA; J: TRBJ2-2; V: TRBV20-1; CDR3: CSAGRRTNTGELFF
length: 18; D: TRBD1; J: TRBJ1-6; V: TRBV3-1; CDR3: CASSPGQGRGTYNSPLHF
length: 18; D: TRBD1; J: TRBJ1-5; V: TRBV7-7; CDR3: CASSLGFRRQGRCQPQHF
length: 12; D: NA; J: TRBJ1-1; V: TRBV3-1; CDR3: CASSRISTEAFF
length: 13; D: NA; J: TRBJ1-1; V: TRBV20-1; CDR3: CSALTGMNTEAFF
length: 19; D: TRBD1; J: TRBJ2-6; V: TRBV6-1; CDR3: CASSEASWTGSSGANVLTF
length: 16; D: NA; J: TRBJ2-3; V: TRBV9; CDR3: CASSVAGTGTGNTQYF
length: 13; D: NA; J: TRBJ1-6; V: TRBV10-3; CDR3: CAISEGTYSPLHF
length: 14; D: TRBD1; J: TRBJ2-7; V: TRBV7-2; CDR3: CASSRDRGHYEQYF
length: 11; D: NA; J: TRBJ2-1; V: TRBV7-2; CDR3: CASSPWDEQFF
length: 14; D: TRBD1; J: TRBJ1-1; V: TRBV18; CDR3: CASPKGDRGSEAFF
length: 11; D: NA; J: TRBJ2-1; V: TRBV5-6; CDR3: CASSIRGWQFF
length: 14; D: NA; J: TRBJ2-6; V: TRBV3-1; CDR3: CATTQGTGANVLTF
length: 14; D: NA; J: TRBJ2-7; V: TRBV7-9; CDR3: CASSLQGYSYEQYF
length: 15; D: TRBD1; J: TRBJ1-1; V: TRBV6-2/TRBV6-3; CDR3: CASSYSGQTYTEAFF
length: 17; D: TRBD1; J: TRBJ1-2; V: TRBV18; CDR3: CASSASPPGQGNYGYTF
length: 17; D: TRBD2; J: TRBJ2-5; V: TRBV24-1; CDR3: CATSDFRGSGGAETQYF
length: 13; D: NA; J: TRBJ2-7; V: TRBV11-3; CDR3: CASSPGGFHEQYF
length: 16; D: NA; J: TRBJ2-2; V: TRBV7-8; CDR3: CASSPRGGAITGELFF
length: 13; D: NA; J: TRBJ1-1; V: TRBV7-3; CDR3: CASRQGRLAEAFF
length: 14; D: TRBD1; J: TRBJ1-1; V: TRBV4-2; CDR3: CASSPGQPPPEAFF
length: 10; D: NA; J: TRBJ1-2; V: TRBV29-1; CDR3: CSVDIYGYTF
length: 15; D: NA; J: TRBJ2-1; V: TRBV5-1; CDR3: CASSLEGAGTHEQFF
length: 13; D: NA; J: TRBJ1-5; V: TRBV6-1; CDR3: CASSEGFNQPQHF
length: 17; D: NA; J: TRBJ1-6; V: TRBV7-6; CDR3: CARASPTQSSYNSPLHF
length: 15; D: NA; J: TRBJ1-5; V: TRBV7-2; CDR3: CASRVTGSVFQPQHF
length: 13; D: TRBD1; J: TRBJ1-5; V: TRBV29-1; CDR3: CSVAEQGSKPQHF
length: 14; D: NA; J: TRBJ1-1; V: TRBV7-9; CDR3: CASSSLKGNTEAFF
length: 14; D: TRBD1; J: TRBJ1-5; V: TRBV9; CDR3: CASSVGRDSQPQHF
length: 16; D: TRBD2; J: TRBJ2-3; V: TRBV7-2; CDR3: CASSLIPSGATDTQYF
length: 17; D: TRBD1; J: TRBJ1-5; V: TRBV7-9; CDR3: CASSSFRGRDSNQPQHF
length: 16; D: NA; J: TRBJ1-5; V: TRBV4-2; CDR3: CASSQVHRPSNQPQHF
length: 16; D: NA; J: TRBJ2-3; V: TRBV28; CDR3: CASSQPTGTSTDTQYF
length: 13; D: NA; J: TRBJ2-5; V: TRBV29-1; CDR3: CSVWGPDQETQYF
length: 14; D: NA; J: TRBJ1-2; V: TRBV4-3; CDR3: CASSQASTLEGYTF
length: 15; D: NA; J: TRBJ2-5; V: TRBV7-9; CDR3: CASSEYGGVGETQYF
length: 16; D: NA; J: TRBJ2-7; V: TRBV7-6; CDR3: CASSSSSVRVGDEQYF
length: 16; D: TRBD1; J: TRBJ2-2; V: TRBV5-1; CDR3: CASSFANRGNTGELFF
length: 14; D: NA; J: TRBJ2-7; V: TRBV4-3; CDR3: CASSQVVGPYEQYF
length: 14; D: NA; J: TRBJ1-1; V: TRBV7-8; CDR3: CASSRRVLNTEAFF
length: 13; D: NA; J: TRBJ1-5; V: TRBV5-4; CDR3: CASSLQGTQPQHF
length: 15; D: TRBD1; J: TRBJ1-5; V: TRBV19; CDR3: CASSFGTGGTQPQHF